The rows below give T cell receptor beta chains drawn from one sample of a study of blood T cell repertoires in COVID-19. TCRdb's table, derived via immunoSEQ multiplex PCR, lists solely in-frame clones and lacks some. The sample consists of some 250,000 clones, 88% of them appearing once. The sample taken for sequencing was peripheral blood. The receptors were gathered from a woman in her twenties or thirties with acute or convalescent COVID-19. Each CDR3 is given with its conserved first and last residue. Each record gives: CDR3 length, V gene, D gene, J gene, clone size, CDR3 DNA, CDR3 protein. The D gene is left open where the match is weak. Only some rows state a clone size, as once, few, many or a class for expanded clones.

length: 14
V: TRBV5-4
D: TRBD1
J: TRBJ1-2
size: once
DNA: TGTGCCAGCGAAAGACAGGGGGCAGTCGCCGGCTACACCTTC
CDR3: CASERQGAVAGYTF

length: 15
V: TRBV7-9
D: TRBD1
J: TRBJ2-5
size: -
DNA: TGTGCCAGCAGCTTAGGGACAGGGTACCAAGAGACCCAGTACTTC
CDR3: CASSLGTGYQETQYF

length: 15
V: TRBV7-9
D: TRBD1
J: TRBJ1-6
size: -
DNA: TGTGCCAGCAGCTTAGGAGGGACAGGGGAGTCACCCCTCCACTTT
CDR3: CASSLGGTGESPLHF

length: 16
V: TRBV5-1
D: TRBD1
J: TRBJ1-3
size: -
DNA: TGCGCCAGCAGCTTGGTTGAGGGGGCTAATGGAAACACCATATATTTT
CDR3: CASSLVEGANGNTIYF

length: 13
V: TRBV6-5
D: -
J: TRBJ2-7
size: once
DNA: TGTGCCAGCAGCCCACTAGGCTCCTACGAGCAGTACTTC
CDR3: CASSPLGSYEQYF

length: 15
V: TRBV14
D: -
J: TRBJ2-1
size: -
DNA: TGTGCCAGCAGACGAGGCGGGAAGGCCGCCCCGGAGCAGTTCTTC
CDR3: CASRRGGKAAPEQFF

length: 16
V: TRBV25-1
D: TRBD1
J: TRBJ2-3
size: -
DNA: TGTGCCAGCACCCCCTCGCTTGACAGGGGGCCAGCTACGCAGTATTTT
CDR3: CASTPSLDRGPATQYF

length: 13
V: TRBV30
D: -
J: TRBJ1-5
size: -
DNA: TGTGCCTGGAGTCAGGGGAGAGATCAGCCCCAGCATTTT
CDR3: CAWSQGRDQPQHF

length: 12
V: TRBV29-1
D: -
J: TRBJ1-4
size: few
DNA: TGCAGCGTTCGACCTGGAGGTGAAAAACTGTTTTTT
CDR3: CSVRPGGEKLFF

length: 14
V: TRBV29-1
D: -
J: TRBJ2-2
size: once
DNA: TGCAGCGTTGGTTTCGGGATGGGCACCGGGGAGCTGTTTTTT
CDR3: CSVGFGMGTGELFF

length: 17
V: TRBV27
D: -
J: TRBJ2-1
size: -
DNA: TGTGCCAGCAGACATATAGGGGGGGGAAATCCCGACAATGAGCAGTTCTTC
CDR3: CASRHIGGGNPDNEQFF

length: 14
V: TRBV7-3
D: TRBD1
J: TRBJ1-5
size: -
DNA: TGTGCCAGCAGCCGGACAGGGGGCGGTCAGCCCCAGCATTTT
CDR3: CASSRTGGGQPQHF

length: 12
V: TRBV19
D: -
J: TRBJ1-1
size: -
DNA: TGTGCCAGTAGTCTACTGAACACTGAAGCTTTCTTT
CDR3: CASSLLNTEAFF

length: 17
V: TRBV27
D: TRBD2
J: TRBJ2-1
size: -
DNA: TGTGCCAGCAGTTTATTGGGTAGCGGGCGCTCCTACAATGAGCAGTTCTTC
CDR3: CASSLLGSGRSYNEQFF

length: 16
V: TRBV5-6
D: -
J: TRBJ2-7
size: -
DNA: TGTGCCAGCAGCCTCAAGCCCGTTTTAATCGGCTACGAGCAGTACTTC
CDR3: CASSLKPVLIGYEQYF

length: 14
V: TRBV5-1
D: -
J: TRBJ1-2
size: -
DNA: TGCGCCAGCAGCTCCAGGACAGCTAACTATGGCTACACCTTC
CDR3: CASSSRTANYGYTF

length: 14
V: TRBV7-8
D: -
J: TRBJ2-1
size: -
DNA: TGTGCCAGCAGACCCCTACTTGGAGTCTATGAGCAGTTCTTC
CDR3: CASRPLLGVYEQFF

length: 13
V: TRBV7-3
D: -
J: TRBJ2-2
size: -
DNA: TGTGCCAGCAGCACCCGGAGGGCCGGGGAGCTGTTTTTT
CDR3: CASSTRRAGELFF

length: 16
V: TRBV11-3
D: TRBD2
J: TRBJ2-1
size: -
DNA: TGTGCCAGCAGCTCCTTTACGAGCGGGAGCCGCAATGAGCAGTTCTTC
CDR3: CASSSFTSGSRNEQFF

length: 16
V: TRBV5-4
D: -
J: TRBJ2-7
size: -
DNA: TGTGCCAGCAGCGGCACCCGCGGGTCCTCTGTATACGAGCAGTACTTC
CDR3: CASSGTRGSSVYEQYF

length: 12
V: TRBV6-2/TRBV6-3
D: -
J: TRBJ2-7
size: -
DNA: TGTGCCAGCAGCGGACACTCCTACGAGCAGTACTTC
CDR3: CASSGHSYEQYF

length: 12
V: TRBV11-2
D: -
J: TRBJ1-2
size: -
DNA: TGTGCCAGCAGACACGGGGGTATTGGCTACACCTTC
CDR3: CASRHGGIGYTF

length: 18
V: TRBV12-5
D: TRBD2
J: TRBJ2-1
size: once
DNA: TGTGCTAGTGACGAAGGGGGGCTAGCGGGACTCTCCTACAATGAGCAGTTCTTC
CDR3: CASDEGGLAGLSYNEQFF

length: 14
V: TRBV27
D: -
J: TRBJ2-7
size: -
DNA: TGTGCCAGCAGTTTATTGGGTACGGGTGAAGAGCAGTACTTC
CDR3: CASSLLGTGEEQYF

length: 15
V: TRBV9
D: -
J: TRBJ1-3
size: -
DNA: TGTGCCAGCAGCGTAGAGTGGGGAGGTGGAAACACCATATATTTT
CDR3: CASSVEWGGGNTIYF

length: 14
V: TRBV7-9
D: TRBD1
J: TRBJ2-7
size: -
DNA: TGTGCCAGCAGCCTCGGGACAGGGGTTGACGAGCAGTACTTC
CDR3: CASSLGTGVDEQYF

length: 18
V: TRBV6-2/TRBV6-3
D: -
J: TRBJ2-6
size: -
DNA: TGTGCCAGCAGTTACTCGAAACAGGGTGACTCTGGGGCCAACGTCCTGACTTTC
CDR3: CASSYSKQGDSGANVLTF

length: 15
V: TRBV19
D: -
J: TRBJ1-6
size: -
DNA: TGTGCCAGTATCTTCTCGGGGGGGAAGGATTCACCCCTCCACTTT
CDR3: CASIFSGGKDSPLHF

length: 17
V: TRBV27
D: -
J: TRBJ1-1
size: -
DNA: TGTGCCAGCAGTTTGCAGGGCTACGAGCTTACGAACACTGAAGCTTTCTTT
CDR3: CASSLQGYELTNTEAFF

length: 14
V: TRBV10-3
D: -
J: TRBJ2-3
size: -
DNA: TGTGCCACCCTGAGGGAGCCCAGCACAGATACGCAGTATTTT
CDR3: CATLREPSTDTQYF

length: 16
V: TRBV5-6
D: TRBD2
J: TRBJ2-1
size: -
DNA: TGTGCCAGCAGCTCGATGGCCCGGGCGGGGGATTATGAGCAGTTCTTC
CDR3: CASSSMARAGDYEQFF

length: 16
V: TRBV10-1
D: TRBD2
J: TRBJ2-7
size: -
DNA: TGCGCCAGCAGTGAGGGCCTGGGACTAGCGGGAGACGAGCAGTACTTC
CDR3: CASSEGLGLAGDEQYF

length: 14
V: TRBV11-3
D: -
J: TRBJ2-2
size: -
DNA: TGTGCCAGCAGCGTCTACGCGAACACCGGGGAGCTGTTTTTT
CDR3: CASSVYANTGELFF

length: 14
V: TRBV7-8
D: -
J: TRBJ2-1
size: -
DNA: TGTGCCAGCAGCTTCGGGACATACACGAATGAGCAGTTCTTC
CDR3: CASSFGTYTNEQFF

length: 16
V: TRBV4-3
D: -
J: TRBJ2-3
size: -
DNA: TGCGCCAGCAGCCAGAGGCGGGAATTTAGCACAGATACGCAGTATTTT
CDR3: CASSQRREFSTDTQYF

length: 14
V: TRBV6-2/TRBV6-3
D: TRBD1
J: TRBJ2-7
size: -
DNA: TGTGCCAGCAGTATATCTCAGGGGGCAGGCGAGCAGTACTTC
CDR3: CASSISQGAGEQYF

length: 16
V: TRBV5-4
D: TRBD2
J: TRBJ2-5
size: few
DNA: TGTGCCAGCAGCTTGAATTACGGGAGGGCCGGGGAGACCCAGTACTTC
CDR3: CASSLNYGRAGETQYF

length: 14
V: TRBV18
D: -
J: TRBJ2-3
size: -
DNA: TGTGCCAGCTCACCCCCTAGCGGCACAGATACGCAGTATTTT
CDR3: CASSPPSGTDTQYF

length: 14
V: TRBV9
D: -
J: TRBJ2-2
size: -
DNA: TGTGCCAGCAGCGTAGCGTCTGGGGCTGGGGAGCTGTTTTTT
CDR3: CASSVASGAGELFF

length: 14
V: TRBV5-1
D: TRBD1
J: TRBJ2-7
size: -
DNA: TGCGCCAGCAGCTTACAGGGGGGTACCTACGAGCAGTACTTC
CDR3: CASSLQGGTYEQYF

length: 14
V: TRBV19
D: -
J: TRBJ2-5
size: -
DNA: TGTGCCAGTAGTATAGGGGCTGTAAAAGAGACCCAGTACTTC
CDR3: CASSIGAVKETQYF

length: 16
V: TRBV4-1
D: TRBD2
J: TRBJ2-7
size: once
DNA: TGCGCCAGCAGCCAACACGGGACTAGCGGGGACTACGAGCAGTACTTC
CDR3: CASSQHGTSGDYEQYF

length: 15
V: TRBV5-1
D: -
J: TRBJ2-1
size: -
DNA: TGCGCCAGTCAGCTCGGTCTACTAGCCAACAATGAGCAGTTCTTC
CDR3: CASQLGLLANNEQFF

length: 15
V: TRBV27
D: -
J: TRBJ2-5
size: once
DNA: TGTGCCAGCAGTCGGTGGGGGGACAGCCAAGAGACCCAGTACTTC
CDR3: CASSRWGDSQETQYF

length: 15
V: TRBV4-3
D: -
J: TRBJ1-2
size: -
DNA: TGCGCCAGCAGCCAAGCGCGACAGAGATCCTATGGCTACACCTTC
CDR3: CASSQARQRSYGYTF

length: 13
V: TRBV29-1
D: -
J: TRBJ2-7
size: -
DNA: TGCAGCGTGAGTAAGCTTCAGGGTGGCGAGCAGTACTTC
CDR3: CSVSKLQGGEQYF

length: 15
V: TRBV18
D: TRBD1
J: TRBJ1-1
size: -
DNA: TGTGCCAGCTCACTAACAGGGGGTCAAGGGGCTGAAGCTTTCTTT
CDR3: CASSLTGGQGAEAFF

length: 15
V: TRBV2
D: TRBD1
J: TRBJ1-5
size: -
DNA: TGTGCCAGCAGGGCGACAGGGGGCAAGAATCAGCCCCAGCATTTT
CDR3: CASRATGGKNQPQHF

length: 17
V: TRBV15
D: -
J: TRBJ2-7
size: -
DNA: TGTGCCACCAGCAGAGATGAAGAAGACAGGGAGGTCGACGAGCAGTACTTC
CDR3: CATSRDEEDREVDEQYF